The 9 T cell receptor beta chains listed next were all sequenced from one sample in a study of T-cell reconstitution after alpha-beta-depleted transplantation in children. A TCRbeta library incorporating unique molecular identifiers was prepared. TCRdb itself ran the PCR reads through MiXCR, one entry per CDR3 protein. Of a few hundred thousand distinct CDR3 sequences listed, roughly 20% are singletons. The input for sequencing was PBMCs from the stem cell graft donor, taken from the stem cell graft. The receptors stem from a human donor who donated a stem cell graft to a child with acute myeloid leukemia.

This clonotype has a handful of counts. J is TRBJ2-7 and V is TRBV20-1; 10 bases line up with TRBD1. This CDR3 is built from 14 residues. Germline V gives CDR1 DFQATT, CDR2 SNEGSKA (reference sequence). V was clipped by 4 bases and J by 6 bases; unmatched bases: 9. The CDR3 DNA follows: TGCAGTGCTAAGGGGCGGGGACAGGGGAGCGAGCAGTACTTC. Translating it yields CSAKGRGQGSEQYF.

This clonotype has a count of ten or more. The rearrangement links TRBV12-3 or TRBV12-4 to TRBJ2-7; no firm D call. The CDR3 spans 13 residues. Trimming took 2 bases from V and 6 from J, leaving 11 bases between them. The CDR3 region is CASSLQSQTEQYF. The CDR3 nucleotides read TGTGCCAGCAGTTTACAGTCCCAAACCGAGCAGTACTTC.

In its sample, this clonotype was seen many times. V gene TRBV20-1 combines with J gene TRBJ2-7; TRBD1 aligns across 7 bases. This CDR3 region has 15 residues. Germline V CDR1 and CDR2: DFQATT, SNEGSKA (reference sequence). With 6 bases clipped from V and 6 bases from J, the junction kept 17 bases outside the gene matches. Here the CDR3 reads CSALGEQGSPGEQYF. The CDR3 bases are TGCAGTGCCCTAGGGGAACAGGGGAGTCCTGGCGAGCAGTACTTC.

This sequence joins TRBV28 and TRBJ2-1, with TRBD2 matching over 11 bases. Germline-derived CDR1 and CDR2 are MDHEN and SYDVKM. The CDR3 has 15 amino acids. Unmatched junction bases numbered 6, after V lost 4 bases and J lost 7 bases. In DNA, the CDR3 is TGTGCCAGCAGTTCACTAGCGGGAGCATGGAATGAGCAGTTCTTC. This encodes CASSSLAGAWNEQFF.

The chain couples TRBV2 to TRBJ2-5; D unclear. Germline V lookup: CDR1 SNHLY, CDR2 FYNNEI. Between the trimmed V and J ends, which lost 6 bases and 5 bases, there was a span of 10 bases. This CDR3 is built from 12 residues. Written as DNA, the CDR3 is TGTGCCAGCAGCCAGCCCCGGGAGACCCAGTACTTC. Translated: CASSQPRETQYF.

A remark on this clonotype: At one boundary the junction diverges from the germline segment, which might be a read error. This rearrangement joins TRBV7-7 to TRBJ2-5, with D unclear. Germline V CDR1 and CDR2: SSHAT, FNYEAQ (reference sequence). There are 13 residues in the CDR3. CDR3 sequence: CASSPGPGETQYF. For the CDR3, the DNA is TGTGCTAGCAGCCCAGGACCGGGAGAGACCCAGTACTTC.

This clonotype was counted at least ten times. This sequence joins TRBV7-3 and TRBJ2-7; D possibly corresponds to TRBD1 (6 bases). Germline CDR1 reads SGHTA; CDR2 reads FQGTGA. The V gene lost 4 bases and the J gene lost 5 bases, with 18 bases spanning the gap. CDR3 length equals 15 residues. CDR3 nucleotides: TGTGCCAGCAGCTCAGGGGCAGGGAATAGGAACGAGCAGTACTTC. The encoded protein is CASSSGAGNRNEQYF.

This chain connects TRBV25-1 to TRBJ2-7; D gene uncertain. V was shortened by 3 bases and J by 0 bases, with 9 bases between the two germline ends. Germline CDR1 reads MGHDK; CDR2 reads SYGVNS. The CDR3 has 14 residues. The CDR3: CASSDPRSSYEQYF. The CDR3 DNA reads TGTGCCAGCAGTGATCCCAGGTCCTCCTACGAGCAGTACTTC.

There are a few counts of this clonotype. The chain couples TRBV4-1 to TRBJ2-1, with 15 bases identical to TRBD2. V shed 1 base and J 3 bases; nucleotides not matched to a gene: 1. Per germline, CDR1 MGHRA and CDR2 YSYEKL. There are 17 residues in the CDR3. CDR3 sequence reads: CASSQGGLAGGYNEQFF. The CDR3 DNA is TGCGCCAGCAGCCAAGGGGGACTAGCGGGAGGCTACAATGAGCAGTTCTTC.